The T cell receptor beta chain described here comes from a study of blood T cell repertoires in COVID-19. Looking at the study overall: Samples of COVID-19 (acute and convalescent) were obtained from the United States, Italy and Spain. PBMCs, B-cell-depleted T cells, or T cells provided the cDNA or gDNA that made up the material.

Trimming left V 1 base short and J 3 bases short, with 11 bases between. Germline values: CDR1 KGHSH, CDR2 LQKENI. CDR3 length: 15 amino acids. Source study methods: Amplifying reference gene primers gave estimates of nucleated cell counts. Assay: immunoSEQ multiplex PCR; the TCRdb copy retains only in-frame clones and omits some. Clone size and V and J calls were adopted from that table, with D and trimming inferred from the DNA. The sample carries roughly 240,000 clones, 70% to 90% recorded once. What was sequenced was peripheral blood. The J gene is TRBJ2-3, the V gene TRBV18; D perhaps matches TRBD1 (6 bases). This sequence originates from a man aged 60-69 years who had recovered from COVID-19. The CDR3 spells CASSPLQGSTDTQYF. CDR3 bases: TGTGCCAGCTCACCACTGCAGGGGTCGACAGATACGCAGTATTTT.